The 4 T cell receptor beta chains below were found in one sample sequenced in a study of glioma-infiltrating T cells after dendritic cell vaccination. Indicated time point: after dendritic cell vaccination, including at tumor progression/relapse. The protocol was immunoSEQ multiplex PCR, while the TCRdb copy is restricted to in-frame clones and leaves out a portion. The sample has around 78,000 clones, roughly 91% seen once; the top ten hold around 2.1%. The source material was blood, sampled after dendritic cell vaccination. The receptors stem from a human donor with glioblastoma.

This rearrangement joins TRBV29-1 to TRBJ2-1, with 8 positions matching TRBD1. After removal of 2 bases from V and 7 bases from J, the junction contained 1 base not matched to a gene. The V gene's germline CDR1 is SQVTM and CDR2 ANQGSEA. The CDR3 spans 12 residues. CDR3 nucleotide sequence: TGCAGCGTTGAACAGGGGGCGAATGAGCAGTTCTTC. Translation: CSVEQGANEQFF.

The chain joins TRBV15 to TRBJ1-2, with 7 bases lining up with TRBD1. Germline assignment: CDR1 LNHNV and CDR2 YYDKDF (reference sequence). The J segment lost 3 bases and the V segment lost 5 bases, leaving 9 bases of the junction unmatched. This CDR3 is built from 15 residues. CDR3 loop: CATSLDRASYYGYTF. CDR3 sequence (DNA): TGTGCCACCAGCCTAGACAGGGCAAGTTACTATGGCTACACCTTC. Full variable domain (rest looked up from reference TRBV15 and TRBJ1-2): DAMVIQNPRYQVTQFGKPVTLSCSQTLNHNVMYWYQQKSSQAPKLLFHYYDKDFNNEADTPDNFQSRRPNTSFCFLDIRSPGLGDTAMYLCATSLDRASYYGYTFGSGTRLTVV.

This rearrangement joins TRBV6-1 to TRBJ2-5; 11 positions agree with TRBD1. CDR3 length: 15 residues. J was trimmed by 5 bases and V by 4 bases; bases with no gene match: 6. CDR1 MNHNS and CDR2 SASEGT come from the germline V gene. Written as DNA, the CDR3 is TGTGCCAGCAGTGCCCGGGACAGGGGGGGGGAGACCCAGTACTTC. Its protein product is CASSARDRGGETQYF.

The chain uses TRBV6-6 and TRBJ2-1, with 13 bases matching TRBD2. Per the germline V gene, CDR1 is MNHNY and CDR2 is SVGAGI (reference sequence). Trimming removed 4 bases from V and 8 bases from J; junction bases left unmatched: 8. The CDR3 runs to 16 residues. For the CDR3, the DNA is TGTGCCAGCAGTTCCCTACTAGCGGGAGGGTTGGATGAGCAGTTCTTC. Encoded protein: CASSSLLAGGLDEQFF.